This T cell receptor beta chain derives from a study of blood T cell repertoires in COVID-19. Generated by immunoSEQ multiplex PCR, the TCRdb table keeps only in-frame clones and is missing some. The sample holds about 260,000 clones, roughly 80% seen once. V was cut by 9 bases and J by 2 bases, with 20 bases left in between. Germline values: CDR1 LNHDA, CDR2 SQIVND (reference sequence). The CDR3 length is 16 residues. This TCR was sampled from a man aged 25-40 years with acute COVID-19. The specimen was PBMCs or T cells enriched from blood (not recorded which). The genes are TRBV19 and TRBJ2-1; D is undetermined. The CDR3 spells CASKSTESKTYNEQFF. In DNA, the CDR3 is TGTGCCAGCAAATCGACGGAGTCGAAGACCTACAATGAGCAGTTCTTC.